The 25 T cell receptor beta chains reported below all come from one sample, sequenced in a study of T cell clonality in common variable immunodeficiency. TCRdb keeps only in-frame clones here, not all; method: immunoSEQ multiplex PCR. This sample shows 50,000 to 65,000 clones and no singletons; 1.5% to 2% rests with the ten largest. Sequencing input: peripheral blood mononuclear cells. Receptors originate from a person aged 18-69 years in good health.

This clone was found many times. The CDR3 DNA, read in part, is TGTGCCACCAGCAGGTCCCCGGTCCACGAG. Encoded protein: CATSRSPVHE. The full-length CDR3 reads as CATSRSPVHEQYF. The J gene is TRBJ2-7, the V gene TRBV15; D ambiguous. Sequencing ends 3 residues short of the CDR3 end; the germline J gene provides the rest. The V end lost 3 bases, the J end lost 5 bases, and 11 bases lay between the germline ends. CDR3 length: 13 amino acids. Germline loops: CDR1 LNHNV, CDR2 YYDKDF (reference sequence).

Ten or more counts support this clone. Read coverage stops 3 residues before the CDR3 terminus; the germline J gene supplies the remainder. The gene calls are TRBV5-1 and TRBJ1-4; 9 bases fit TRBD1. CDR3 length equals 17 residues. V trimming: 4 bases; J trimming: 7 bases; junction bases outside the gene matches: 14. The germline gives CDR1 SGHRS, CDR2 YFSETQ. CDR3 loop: CASSPDRGNSRGEKLFF. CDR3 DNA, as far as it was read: TGCGCCAGCAGCCCGGACAGGGGTAATTCGCGGGGTGAAAAA.

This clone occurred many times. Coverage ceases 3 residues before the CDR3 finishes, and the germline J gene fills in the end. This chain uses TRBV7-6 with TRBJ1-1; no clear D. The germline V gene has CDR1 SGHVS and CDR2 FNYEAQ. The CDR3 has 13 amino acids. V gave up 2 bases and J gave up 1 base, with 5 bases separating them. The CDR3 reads CASSLQGNTEAFF. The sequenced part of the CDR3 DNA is TGTGCCAGCAGCTTACAAGGGAACACTGAA.

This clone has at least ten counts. The CDR3 loop reads CAGSGGANTGELFF. The sequenced CDR3 bases are TGCGCCGGAAGCGGGGGCGCGAACACCGGGGAG. The V call is TRBV5-1, the J call TRBJ2-2, with 8 nucleotides matching TRBD2. The read ends 3 residues before the CDR3 terminus; that terminus is restored from the germline J gene. CDR1 and CDR2 (germline): SGHRS, YFSETQ. The length of the CDR3 is 14 residues. V was pared by 10 bases and J by 0 bases, with 5 bases of the junction left unmatched.

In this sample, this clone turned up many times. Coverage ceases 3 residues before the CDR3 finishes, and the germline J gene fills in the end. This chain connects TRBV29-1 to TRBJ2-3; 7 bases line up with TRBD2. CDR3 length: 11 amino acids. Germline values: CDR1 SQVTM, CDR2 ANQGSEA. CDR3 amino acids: CSAERLATQYF. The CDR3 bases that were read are TGCAGCGCTGAGCGACTAGCCACG.

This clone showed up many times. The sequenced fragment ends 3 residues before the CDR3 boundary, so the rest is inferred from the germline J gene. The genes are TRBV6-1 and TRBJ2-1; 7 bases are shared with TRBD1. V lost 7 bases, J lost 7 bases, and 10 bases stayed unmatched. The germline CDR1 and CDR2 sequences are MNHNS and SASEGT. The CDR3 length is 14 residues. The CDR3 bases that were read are TGTGCCAGCAATGACAGGGAGCGCGTGAATGAG. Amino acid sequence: CASNDRERVNE. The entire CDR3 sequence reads CASNDRERVNEQFF.

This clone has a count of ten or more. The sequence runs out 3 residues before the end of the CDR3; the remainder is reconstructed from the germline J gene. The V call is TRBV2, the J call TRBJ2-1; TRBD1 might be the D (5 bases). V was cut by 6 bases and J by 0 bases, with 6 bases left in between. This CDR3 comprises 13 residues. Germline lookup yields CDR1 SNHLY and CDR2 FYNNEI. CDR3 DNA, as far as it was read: TGTGCCAGCAGCAGGGTCTCCTACAATGAG. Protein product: CASSRVSYNE. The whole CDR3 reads CASSRVSYNEQFF.

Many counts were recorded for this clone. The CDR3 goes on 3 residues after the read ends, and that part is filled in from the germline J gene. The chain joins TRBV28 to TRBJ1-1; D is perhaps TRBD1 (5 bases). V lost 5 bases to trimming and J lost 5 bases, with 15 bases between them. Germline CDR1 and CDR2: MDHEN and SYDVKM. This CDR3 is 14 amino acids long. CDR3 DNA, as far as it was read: TGTGCCAGCAGTGTCCGGGGGGGGAGGACTGAA. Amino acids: CASSVRGGRTE. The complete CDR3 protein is CASSVRGGRTEAFF.

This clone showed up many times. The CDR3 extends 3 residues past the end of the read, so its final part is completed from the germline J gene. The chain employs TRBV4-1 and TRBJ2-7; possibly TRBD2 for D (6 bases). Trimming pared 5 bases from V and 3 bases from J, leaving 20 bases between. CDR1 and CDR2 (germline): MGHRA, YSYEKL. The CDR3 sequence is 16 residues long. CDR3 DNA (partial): TGCGCCAGCAGCTTTGGCGGGGCAGGTGGAGGCTACGAG. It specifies CASSFGGAGGGYE. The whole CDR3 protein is CASSFGGAGGGYEQYF.

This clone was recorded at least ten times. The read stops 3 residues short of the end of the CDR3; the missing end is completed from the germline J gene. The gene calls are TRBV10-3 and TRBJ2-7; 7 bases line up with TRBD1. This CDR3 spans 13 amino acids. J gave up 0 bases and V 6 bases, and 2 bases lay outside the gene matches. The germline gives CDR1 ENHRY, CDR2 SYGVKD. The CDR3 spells CAIRRDSSYEQYF. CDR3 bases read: TGTGCCATCAGGAGGGACAGCTCCTACGAG.

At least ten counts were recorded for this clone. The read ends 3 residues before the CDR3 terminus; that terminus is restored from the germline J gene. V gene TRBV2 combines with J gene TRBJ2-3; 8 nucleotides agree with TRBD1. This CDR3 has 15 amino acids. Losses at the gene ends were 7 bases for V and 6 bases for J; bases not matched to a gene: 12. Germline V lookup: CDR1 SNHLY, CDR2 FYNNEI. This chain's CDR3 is CASTVDRGDSDTQYF. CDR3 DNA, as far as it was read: TGTGCCAGCACCGTAGACAGGGGCGATTCGGATACG.

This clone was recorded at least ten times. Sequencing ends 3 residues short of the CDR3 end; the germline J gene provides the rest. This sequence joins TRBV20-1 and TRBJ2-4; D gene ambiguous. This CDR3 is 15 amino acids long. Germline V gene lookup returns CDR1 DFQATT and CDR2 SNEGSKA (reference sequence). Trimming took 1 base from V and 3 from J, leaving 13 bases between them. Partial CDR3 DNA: TGCAGTGCTAGAGGGCCCGCACCGCTCAAAAACATT. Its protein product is CSARGPAPLKNI. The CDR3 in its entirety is CSARGPAPLKNIQYF.

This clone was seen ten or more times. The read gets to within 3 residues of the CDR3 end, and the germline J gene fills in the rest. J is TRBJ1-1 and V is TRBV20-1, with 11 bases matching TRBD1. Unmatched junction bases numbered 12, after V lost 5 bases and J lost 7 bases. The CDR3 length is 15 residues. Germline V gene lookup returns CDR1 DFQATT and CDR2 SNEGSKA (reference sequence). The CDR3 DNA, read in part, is TGCAGTGCTGAGGGAATGTGGGACAGGGGGGGTGAA. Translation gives CSAEGMWDRGGE. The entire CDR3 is CSAEGMWDRGGEAFF.

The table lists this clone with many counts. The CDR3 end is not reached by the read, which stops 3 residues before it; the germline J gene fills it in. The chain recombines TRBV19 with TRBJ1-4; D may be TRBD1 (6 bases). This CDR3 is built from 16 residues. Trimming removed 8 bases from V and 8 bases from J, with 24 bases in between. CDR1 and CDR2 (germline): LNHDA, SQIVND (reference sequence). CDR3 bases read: TGTGCCAGTTCCAGAGCCGAGGGGACAAGAGGGGAAAAA. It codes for CASSRAEGTRGEK. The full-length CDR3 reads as CASSRAEGTRGEKLFF. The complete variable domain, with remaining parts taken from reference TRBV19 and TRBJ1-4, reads DGGITQSPKYLFRKEGQNVTLSCEQNLNHDAMYWYRQDPGQGLRLIYYSQIVNDFQKGDIAEGYSVSREKKESFPLTVTSAQKNPTAFYLCASSRAEGTRGEKLFFGSGTQLSVL.

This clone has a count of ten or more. The CDR3 DNA, read in part, is TGTGCCAGCAGTGATAAAGGACAGGGGTCGGGAGATACG. Encoded protein: CASSDKGQGSGDT. The complete CDR3 sequence is CASSDKGQGSGDTQYF. V usage is TRBV6-1 and J usage is TRBJ2-3; 9 bases line up with TRBD1. Read coverage stops 3 residues before the CDR3 terminus; the germline J gene supplies the remainder. CDR3 length equals 16 residues. Per germline, CDR1 MNHNS and CDR2 SASEGT. V shed 3 bases and J 5 bases; nucleotides not matched to a gene: 9.

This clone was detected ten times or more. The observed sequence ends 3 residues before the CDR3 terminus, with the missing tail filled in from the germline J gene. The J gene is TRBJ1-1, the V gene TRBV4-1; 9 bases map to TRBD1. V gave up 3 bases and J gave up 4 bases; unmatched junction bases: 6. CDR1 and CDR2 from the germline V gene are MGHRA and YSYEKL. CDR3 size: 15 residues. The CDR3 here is CASSQGTGRFTEAFF. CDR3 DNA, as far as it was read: TGCGCCAGCAGCCAGGGGACAGGGAGGTTCACTGAA.

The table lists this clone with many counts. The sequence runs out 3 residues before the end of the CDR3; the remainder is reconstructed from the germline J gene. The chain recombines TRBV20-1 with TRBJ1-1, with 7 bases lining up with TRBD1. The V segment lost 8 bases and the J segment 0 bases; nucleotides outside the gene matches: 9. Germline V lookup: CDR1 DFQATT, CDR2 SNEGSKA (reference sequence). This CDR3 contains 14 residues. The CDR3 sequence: CSSPRGQMNTEAFF. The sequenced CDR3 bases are TGCAGTAGCCCCCGGGGACAGATGAACACTGAA.

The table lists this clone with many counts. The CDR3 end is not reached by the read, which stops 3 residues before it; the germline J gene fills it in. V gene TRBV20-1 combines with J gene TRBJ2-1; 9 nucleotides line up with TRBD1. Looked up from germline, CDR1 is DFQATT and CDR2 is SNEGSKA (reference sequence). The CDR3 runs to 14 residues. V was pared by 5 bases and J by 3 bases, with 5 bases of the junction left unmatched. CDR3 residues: CSAYADRGYNEQFF. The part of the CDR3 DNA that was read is TGCAGTGCTTACGCGGACAGGGGCTACAATGAG.

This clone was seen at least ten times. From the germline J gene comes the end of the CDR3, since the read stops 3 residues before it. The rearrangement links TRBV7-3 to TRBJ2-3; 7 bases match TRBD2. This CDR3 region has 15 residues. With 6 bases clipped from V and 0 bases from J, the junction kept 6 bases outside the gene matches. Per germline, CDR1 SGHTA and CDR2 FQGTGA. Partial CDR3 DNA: TGTGCCAGCAGTATAGCGGGTCCAAGCACAGATACG. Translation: CASSIAGPSTDT. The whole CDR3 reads CASSIAGPSTDTQYF.

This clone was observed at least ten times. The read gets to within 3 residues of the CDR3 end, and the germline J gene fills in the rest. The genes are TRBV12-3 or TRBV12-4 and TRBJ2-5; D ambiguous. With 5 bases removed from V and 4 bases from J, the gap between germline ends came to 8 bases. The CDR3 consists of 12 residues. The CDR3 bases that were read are TGTGCCAGCAGTGTTTTCGGAGAGACC. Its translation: CASSVFGET. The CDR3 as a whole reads CASSVFGETQYF.

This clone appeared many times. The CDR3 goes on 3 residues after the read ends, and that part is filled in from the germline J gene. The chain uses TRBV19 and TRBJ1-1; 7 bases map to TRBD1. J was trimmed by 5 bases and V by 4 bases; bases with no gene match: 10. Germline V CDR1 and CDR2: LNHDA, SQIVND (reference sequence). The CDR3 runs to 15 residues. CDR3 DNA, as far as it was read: TGTGCCAGTAGTAAGTCGGAGGACAGGAGAACTGAA. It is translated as CASSKSEDRRTE. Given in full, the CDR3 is CASSKSEDRRTEAFF.

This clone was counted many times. The CDR3: CASRGGRKNTEAFF. CDR3 DNA (partial): TGTGCCAGCAGGGGGGGACGGAAGAACACTGAA. This rearrangement joins TRBV2 to TRBJ1-1; perhaps TRBD1 as D (5 bases). The read finishes 3 residues shy of the CDR3 end, and the germline J gene is used to complete it. This CDR3 spans 14 amino acids. CDR1 and CDR2 from the germline V gene are SNHLY and FYNNEI. With 6 bases removed from V and 1 base from J, the gap between germline ends came to 12 bases.

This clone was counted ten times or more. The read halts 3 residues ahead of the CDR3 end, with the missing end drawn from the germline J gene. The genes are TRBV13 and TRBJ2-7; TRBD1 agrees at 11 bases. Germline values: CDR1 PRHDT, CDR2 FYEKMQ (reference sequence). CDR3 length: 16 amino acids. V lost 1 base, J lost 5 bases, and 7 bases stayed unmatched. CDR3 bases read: TGTGCCAGCAGCTTAGAGGGACAGGGGGAGTGGAACGAG. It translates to CASSLEGQGEWNE. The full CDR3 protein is CASSLEGQGEWNEQYF.

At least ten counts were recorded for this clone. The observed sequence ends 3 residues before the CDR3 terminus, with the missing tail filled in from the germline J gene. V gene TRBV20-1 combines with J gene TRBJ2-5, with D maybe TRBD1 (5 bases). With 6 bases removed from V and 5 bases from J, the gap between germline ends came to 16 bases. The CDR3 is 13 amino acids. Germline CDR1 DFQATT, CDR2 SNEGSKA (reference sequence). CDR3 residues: CSAKDTRAETQYF. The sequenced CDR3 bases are TGCAGTGCCAAGGACACTCGAGCGGAGACC.

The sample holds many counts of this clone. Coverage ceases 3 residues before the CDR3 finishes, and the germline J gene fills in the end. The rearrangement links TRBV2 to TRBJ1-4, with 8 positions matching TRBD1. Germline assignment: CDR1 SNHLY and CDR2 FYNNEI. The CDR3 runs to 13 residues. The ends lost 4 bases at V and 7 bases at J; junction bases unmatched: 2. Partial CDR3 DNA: TGTGCCAGCAGTGGCAGGGGGCGTGAAAAA. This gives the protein CASSGRGREK. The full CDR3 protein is CASSGRGREKLFF.